A single sample is the source of the 31 T cell receptor beta chains below, sequenced in a study of T cell responses to AZD1222 COVID-19 vaccine. Measured with immunoSEQ multiplex PCR; TCRdb has only the in-frame clones, and not every one. The sample lists about 70,000 clones; over 80% were seen once. Sequenced material: peripheral blood, taken on day 0 of AZD1222 vaccination. These TCRs come from an adult in good health.

V gene TRBV2 combines with J gene TRBJ2-2, with D uncertain. In germline, CDR1 is SNHLY, CDR2 FYNNEI. V was clipped by 5 bases and J by 5 bases, with 15 bases between them. The CDR3 has 15 residues. The CDR3 loop is CASSWTPGGTGELFF. In nucleotides, the CDR3 is TGTGCCAGCAGTTGGACCCCCGGTGGGACCGGGGAGCTGTTTTTT.

This chain links TRBV4-1 with TRBJ2-3, with 11 bases that match TRBD2. Germline V gene sequence: CDR1 MGHRA, CDR2 YSYEKL. The CDR3 totals 17 residues. With V trimmed by 1 base and J by 3 bases, 6 bases remained unmatched. CDR3 region: CASSQVRRLAGTDTQYF. As DNA, the CDR3 is TGCGCCAGCAGCCAAGTTCGGCGACTAGCGGGGACAGATACGCAGTATTTT.

The chain couples TRBV28 to TRBJ1-2; TRBD1 might be the D (5 bases). The CDR3 covers 16 residues. V was trimmed by 1 base and J by 2 bases, leaving 14 bases between them. Germline V CDR1 and CDR2: MDHEN, SYDVKM. In DNA, the CDR3 is TGTGCCAGCAGTTTATTGCCAGGGTCCGTGAACTATGGCTACACCTTC. Its protein is CASSLLPGSVNYGYTF.

This clone was detected only once. The chain combines TRBV2 with TRBJ1-6; 10 positions agree with TRBD1. The V segment lost 4 bases and the J segment 10 bases; nucleotides outside the gene matches: 4. CDR1 and CDR2 (germline): SNHLY, FYNNEI. This CDR3 comprises 14 residues. The CDR3 loop reads CASSVGQGRSPLHF. Here the CDR3 DNA reads TGTGCCAGCAGTGTGGGACAGGGGAGGTCACCCCTCCACTTT.

The rearrangement uses TRBV27 and TRBJ1-2, with TRBD1 matching over 9 bases. The CDR3 length is 15 residues. Germline V CDR1 and CDR2: MNHEY, SMNVEV (reference sequence). The V segment lost 7 bases and the J segment 1 base; nucleotides outside the gene matches: 7. CDR3 amino acids: CASKVDRGFNYGYTF. CDR3 DNA sequence: TGTGCCAGCAAAGTGGACAGGGGATTTAACTATGGCTACACCTTC.

J is TRBJ2-7 and V is TRBV5-1; 7 nucleotides match TRBD2. Germline assignment: CDR1 SGHRS and CDR2 YFSETQ. The CDR3 covers 13 residues. V gave up 5 bases and J gave up 2 bases; unmatched junction bases: 4. The CDR3 reads CASRWGGTYEQYF. In nucleotides, the CDR3 is TGCGCCAGCAGATGGGGGGGAACCTACGAGCAGTACTTC.

This clone was counted once. The rearrangement links TRBV10-3 to TRBJ2-6; perhaps TRBD1 as D (6 bases). Trimming shortened V by 6 bases and J by 4 bases, and 13 bases separated the two germline ends. The CDR3 loop spans 15 amino acids. Per germline, CDR1 ENHRY and CDR2 SYGVKD. CDR3 in amino acids: CAIRDSGSGANVLTF. DNA of the CDR3: TGTGCCATCAGGGACAGCGGATCCGGGGCCAACGTCCTGACTTTC.

V and J are TRBV7-9 and TRBJ2-2; 11 bases map to TRBD1. The CDR3 is 15 residues long. Germline V gene sequence: CDR1 SEHNR, CDR2 FQNEAQ (reference sequence). The J segment lost 5 bases and the V segment lost 6 bases, leaving 5 bases of the junction unmatched. The CDR3 sequence is CASRHRDRGTGELFF. The CDR3 DNA reads TGTGCCAGCAGACACCGGGACAGGGGGACCGGGGAGCTGTTTTTT. The full variable domain, rest sourced from reference TRBV7-9 and TRBJ2-2, is DTGVSQNPRHKITKRGQNVTFRCDPISEHNRLYWYRQTLGQGPEFLTYFQNEAQLEKSRLLSDRFSAERPKGSFSTLEIQRTEQGDSAMYLCASRHRDRGTGELFFGEGSRLTVL.

This chain uses TRBV5-6 with TRBJ2-6; D gene uncertain. The ends were cut back, 0 bases at V and 4 bases at J, with 11 bases in the middle. This CDR3 is 16 amino acids long. Germline assignment: CDR1 SGHDT and CDR2 YYEEEE. The CDR3 here is CASSLAMGWGANVLTF. CDR3 in DNA: TGTGCCAGCAGCTTGGCTATGGGATGGGGGGCCAACGTCCTGACTTTC.

The chain is built from TRBV11-1 and TRBJ2-7; 11 bases agree with TRBD2. Germline assignment: CDR1 SGHAT and CDR2 FQDESV (reference sequence). The J segment lost 2 bases and the V segment lost 5 bases, leaving 5 bases of the junction unmatched. The CDR3 spans 15 residues. CDR3 nucleotide sequence: TGTGCCAGCAGCCTTGGGACTAGCGGTACCTACGAGCAGTACTTC. It is translated as CASSLGTSGTYEQYF.

The chain employs TRBV6-5 and TRBJ1-2; D not certain. Germline values: CDR1 MNHEY, CDR2 SVGAGI. Trimming cost V 2 bases and J 4 bases, with 8 bases left between them. The CDR3 consists of 13 residues. CDR3 bases: TGTGCCAGCAGTTACCGACACGGCTATGGCTACACCTTC. This encodes CASSYRHGYGYTF.

The gene calls are TRBV27 and TRBJ1-1; 8 nucleotides match TRBD1. Germline loops: CDR1 MNHEY, CDR2 SMNVEV (reference sequence). The CDR3 totals 15 residues. V was pared by 6 bases and J by 1 base, with 7 bases of the junction left unmatched. The CDR3 sequence is CASRLTGDRNTEAFF. The CDR3 coding sequence is TGTGCCAGCAGGCTGACAGGGGACAGGAACACTGAAGCTTTCTTT.

The chain couples TRBV5-3 to TRBJ2-4; D gene ambiguous. TRBV5-3 is an open reading frame, and its role is uncertain. Trimming removed 4 bases from V and 0 bases from J, with 17 bases in between. This CDR3 has 17 amino acids. The CDR3 DNA is TGTGCCAGAAGCCCCCCCAGCCAAGGCTTAGCCAAAAACATTCAGTACTTC. Protein sequence: CARSPPSQGLAKNIQYF.

This clone was seen more than once but under ten times. The chain has TRBV7-9 and TRBJ1-1, with unresolved D. There are 13 residues in the CDR3. From germline, CDR1 is SEHNR and CDR2 FQNEAQ (reference sequence). V lost 5 bases and J 1 base, leaving 8 bases between the germline ends. CDR3 in amino acids: CASSAQQNTEAFF. The CDR3 DNA sequence: TGTGCCAGCAGCGCACAACAGAACACTGAAGCTTTCTTT.

The gene calls are TRBV6-5 and TRBJ1-5, with D unresolved. This CDR3 has 14 residues. Deletions cut 4 bases from V and 1 base from J, with 8 bases between. Germline V gene data show CDR1 as MNHEY and CDR2 as SVGAGI. The CDR3 here is CASSSGGSNQPQHF. The CDR3 DNA reads as TGTGCCAGCAGTTCGGGAGGAAGCAATCAGCCCCAGCATTTT.

The V and J genes are TRBV29-1 and TRBJ2-7; weak D call: TRBD1 (6 bases). The length of the CDR3 is 11 residues. Germline V gene data show CDR1 as SQVTM and CDR2 as ANQGSEA. Trimming took 7 bases from V and 3 from J, leaving 10 bases between them. This CDR3 reads CSATTGYEQYF. The CDR3 nucleotides are TGCAGCGCCACGACAGGCTACGAGCAGTACTTC.

As DNA, the CDR3 is TGTGCCAGCAGTTTAGGGCCCAATCAGCCCCAGCATTTT. Encoded protein: CASSLGPNQPQHF. The chain couples TRBV12-3 or TRBV12-4 to TRBJ1-5; D unclear. V dropped 1 base and J dropped 3 bases, with 4 bases sitting between them. The CDR3 is 13 residues long.

This clone is a singleton in its sample. CDR3 in DNA: TGTGCCAGCAGCCAAGATCGGAACGTCTTGAACACTGAAGCTTTCTTT. This encodes CASSQDRNVLNTEAFF. The rearrangement joins TRBV4-2 to TRBJ1-1; D not resolved. The CDR3 spans 16 residues. Germline V gene sequence: CDR1 LGHNA, CDR2 YNFKEQ. V was clipped by 0 bases and J by 0 bases, with 11 bases between them.

V usage is TRBV5-1 and J usage is TRBJ1-6, with D perhaps TRBD1 (6 bases). There are 14 residues in the CDR3. V was clipped by 3 bases and J by 10 bases, with 14 bases between them. Germline CDR1 and CDR2: SGHRS and YFSETQ. The CDR3: CASSSGDIESPLHF. Written as DNA, the CDR3 is TGCGCCAGCAGCTCAGGGGACATCGAGTCACCCCTCCACTTT.

The rearrangement links TRBV6-5 to TRBJ1-1; D gene uncertain. V lost 8 bases and J 11 bases, leaving 12 bases between the germline ends. This CDR3 region has 10 residues. In germline, CDR1 is MNHEY, CDR2 SVGAGI. CDR3 DNA: TGTGCCAGCTGGGCCGGTTCGGCTTTCTTT. Its protein product is CASWAGSAFF.

This clone has only one observation. This chain links TRBV7-9 with TRBJ2-3; perhaps D is TRBD1 or TRBD2 (6 bases each). Trimming removed 4 bases at V and 0 bases at J, with 11 bases between. In germline, CDR1 is SEHNR, CDR2 FQNEAQ (reference sequence). This CDR3 has 15 amino acids. In DNA form, the CDR3 reads TGTGCCAGCAGCTCGCAGGGGACTAGCACAGATACGCAGTATTTT. Amino acid sequence: CASSSQGTSTDTQYF.

V is TRBV7-9 and J is TRBJ1-1, with D hard to call. The germline CDR1 and CDR2 sequences are SEHNR and FQNEAQ (reference sequence). CDR3 length: 14 amino acids. V shed 2 bases and J shed 0 bases, with 7 bases lying between them. For the CDR3, the DNA is TGTGCCAGCAGCTTAACGGCCGTGAACACTGAAGCTTTCTTT. It codes for CASSLTAVNTEAFF.

V and J are TRBV18 and TRBJ1-2, with D perhaps TRBD1 (5 bases). CDR1 is KGHSH, CDR2 LQKENI, per germline. The CDR3 covers 11 residues. V dropped 2 bases and J dropped 8 bases, with 6 bases sitting between them. CDR3 DNA: TGTGCCAGCTCACCAGGGGACGGCTACACCTTC. As protein: CASSPGDGYTF.

V and J are TRBV12-3 or TRBV12-4 and TRBJ1-1; D gene uncertain. The CDR3 runs 12 residues. V was shortened by 4 bases and J by 3 bases, with 6 bases between the two germline ends. In DNA, the CDR3 is TGTGCCAGCAGTTCGATCGACACTGAAGCTTTCTTT. Protein product: CASSSIDTEAFF.

The gene calls are TRBV19 and TRBJ1-4; TRBD1 agrees at 7 bases. This CDR3 is built from 15 residues. Unmatched junction bases numbered 3, after V lost 5 bases and J lost 0 bases. CDR1 LNHDA and CDR2 SQIVND come from the germline V gene (reference sequence). The CDR3 loop is CASSPGQATNEKLFF. CDR3 sequence (DNA): TGTGCCAGTAGTCCCGGACAGGCAACTAATGAAAAACTGTTTTTT.

The rearrangement uses TRBV6-5 and TRBJ1-2; D is perhaps TRBD1 (5 bases). Deletions cut 2 bases from V and 7 bases from J, with 5 bases between. This CDR3 is built from 11 residues. CDR1 is MNHEY, CDR2 SVGAGI, per germline. This CDR3 is CASSYRGGYTF. CDR3 sequence (DNA): TGTGCCAGCAGTTACAGGGGTGGCTACACCTTC.

The V and J genes are TRBV30 and TRBJ2-6; D not certain. Trimming stripped 8 bases from V and 0 bases from J, with 14 bases between. The CDR3 has 15 residues. CDR1 and CDR2 (germline): GTSNPN, SVGIG (reference sequence). CDR3: CAQTTQSSGANVLTF. DNA of the CDR3: TGTGCCCAGACAACCCAGTCCTCTGGGGCCAACGTCCTGACTTTC.

The rearrangement uses TRBV6-5 and TRBJ1-1, with D perhaps TRBD1 (6 bases). This CDR3 is 15 amino acids long. Germline V gene sequence: CDR1 MNHEY, CDR2 SVGAGI. Trimming took 5 bases from V and 7 from J, leaving 20 bases between them. CDR3 sequence (DNA): TGTGCCAGCAGTACAACGACAGGAGCCACCCTTGAAGCTTTCTTT. This codes for CASSTTTGATLEAFF.

This clone is a singleton in its sample. The chain uses TRBV28 and TRBJ1-4; D might be TRBD1 (6 bases). Germline assignment: CDR1 MDHEN and CDR2 SYDVKM. V lost 5 bases, J lost 1 base, and 14 bases lay in between. CDR3 length: 16 residues. The CDR3 sequence is CASSPYVQGTNEKLFF. As DNA, the CDR3 is TGTGCCAGCAGTCCGTACGTACAGGGAACTAATGAAAAACTGTTTTTT.

The V and J genes are TRBV5-8 and TRBJ2-6; D is possibly TRBD1 (5 bases). The CDR3 sequence is 15 residues long. Germline-derived CDR1 and CDR2 are SGHTS and YDEGEE. V lost 3 bases and J 0 bases, leaving 7 bases between the germline ends. The CDR3 DNA sequence: TGTGCCAGCAGCTCAGGGAACTCTGGGGCCAACGTCCTGACTTTC. Translating gives CASSSGNSGANVLTF.

J is TRBJ1-4 and V is TRBV28, with D uncertain. Per germline, CDR1 MDHEN and CDR2 SYDVKM. V was clipped by 6 bases and J by 3 bases, with 11 bases between them. The CDR3 has 14 residues. CDR3 in DNA: TGTGCCAGCAGCCCCCCGACCTCTAATGAAAAACTGTTTTTT. Amino acids: CASSPPTSNEKLFF.